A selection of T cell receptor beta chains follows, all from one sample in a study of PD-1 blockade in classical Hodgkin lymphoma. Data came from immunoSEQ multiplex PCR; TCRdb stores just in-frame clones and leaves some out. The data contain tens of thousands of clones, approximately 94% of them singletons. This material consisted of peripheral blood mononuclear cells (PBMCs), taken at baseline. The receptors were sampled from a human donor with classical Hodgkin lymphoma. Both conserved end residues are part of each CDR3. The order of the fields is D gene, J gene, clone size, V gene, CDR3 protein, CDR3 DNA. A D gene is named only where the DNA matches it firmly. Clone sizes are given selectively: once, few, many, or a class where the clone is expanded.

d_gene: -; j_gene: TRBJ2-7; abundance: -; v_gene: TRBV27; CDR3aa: CASSLSITNSYEQYF; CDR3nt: TGTGCCAGCAGTTTATCGATAACAAATTCCTACGAGCAGTACTTC
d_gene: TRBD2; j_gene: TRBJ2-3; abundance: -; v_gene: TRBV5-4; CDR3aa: CASSLEGRAGGPDTQYF; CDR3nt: TGTGCCAGCAGCTTGGAAGGTAGGGCGGGAGGCCCAGATACGCAGTATTTT
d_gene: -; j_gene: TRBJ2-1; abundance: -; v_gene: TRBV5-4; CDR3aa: CASSPDSTRDEQFF; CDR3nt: TGTGCCAGCAGCCCCGACTCGACACGTGATGAGCAGTTCTTC
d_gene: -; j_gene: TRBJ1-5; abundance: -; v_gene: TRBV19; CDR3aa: CASSIRTDYSNQPQHF; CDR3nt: TGTGCCAGTAGTATTCGGACGGATTATAGCAATCAGCCCCAGCATTTT
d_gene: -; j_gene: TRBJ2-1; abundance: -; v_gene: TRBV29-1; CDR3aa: CSVEVGGSSYNEQFF; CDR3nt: TGCAGCGTTGAGGTTGGGGGGAGCTCCTACAATGAGCAGTTCTTC
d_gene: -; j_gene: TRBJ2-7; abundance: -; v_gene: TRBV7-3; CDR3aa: CASSLVESYEQYF; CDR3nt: TGTGCCAGCAGCTTAGTAGAGAGTTACGAGCAGTACTTC
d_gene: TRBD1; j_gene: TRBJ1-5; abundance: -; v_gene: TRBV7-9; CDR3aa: CASMDRFRDRPGVPQHF; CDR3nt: TGTGCCAGCATGGATCGATTCAGGGACAGGCCGGGGGTACCCCAGCATTTT
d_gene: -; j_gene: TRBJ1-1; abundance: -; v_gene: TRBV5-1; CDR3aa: CASSLQVKVGAGEAFF; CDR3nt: TGCGCCAGCAGCTTACAAGTGAAAGTCGGGGCTGGTGAAGCTTTCTTT
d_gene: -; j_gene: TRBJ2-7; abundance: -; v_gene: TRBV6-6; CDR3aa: CASSYSQGSEQYF; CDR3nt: TGTGCCAGCAGTTACTCACAAGGGTCCGAGCAGTACTTC
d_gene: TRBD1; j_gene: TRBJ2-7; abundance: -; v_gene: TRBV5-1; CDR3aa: CASSLGRDRGLGEQYF; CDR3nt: TGCGCCAGCAGCCTCGGCCGGGACAGGGGGCTCGGCGAGCAGTACTTC
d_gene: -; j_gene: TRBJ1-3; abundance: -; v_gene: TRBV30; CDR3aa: CAWSPPGRNTIYF; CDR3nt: TGTGCCTGGAGTCCCCCCGGAAGAAACACCATATATTTT
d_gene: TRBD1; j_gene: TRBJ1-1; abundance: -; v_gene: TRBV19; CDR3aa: CASSGQGVTEAFF; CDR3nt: TGTGCCAGTAGTGGACAGGGTGTTACTGAAGCTTTCTTT
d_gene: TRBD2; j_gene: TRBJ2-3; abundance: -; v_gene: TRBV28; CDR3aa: CASSAPTSGSADTQYF; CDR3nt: TGTGCCAGCAGTGCCCCGACTAGCGGGAGCGCAGATACGCAGTATTTT
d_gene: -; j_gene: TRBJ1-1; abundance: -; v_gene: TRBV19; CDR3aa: CASSILGTTEAFF; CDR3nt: TGTGCCAGTAGTATCCTCGGGACGACTGAAGCTTTCTTT
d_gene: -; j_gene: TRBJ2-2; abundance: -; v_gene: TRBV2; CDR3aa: CATLLKEVGVANTGELFF; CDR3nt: TGTGCCACCCTTTTGAAGGAGGTCGGGGTCGCCAACACCGGGGAGCTGTTTTTT
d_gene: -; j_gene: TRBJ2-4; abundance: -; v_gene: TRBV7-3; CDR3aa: CASSLAKNIQYF; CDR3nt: TGTGCCAGCAGCTTAGCCAAAAACATTCAGTACTTC
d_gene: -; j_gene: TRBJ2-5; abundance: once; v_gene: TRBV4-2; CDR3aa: CASSQARQETQYF; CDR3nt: TGTGCCAGCAGCCAAGCCAGACAAGAGACCCAGTACTTC
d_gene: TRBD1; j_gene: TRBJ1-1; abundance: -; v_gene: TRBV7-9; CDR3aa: CASSLGLRGLIEAFF; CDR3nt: TGTGCCAGCAGCCTCGGCTTAAGGGGGCTAATAGAAGCTTTCTTT
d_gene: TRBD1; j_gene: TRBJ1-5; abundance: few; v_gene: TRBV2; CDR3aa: CASSLTGARQPQHF; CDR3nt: TGTGCCAGCAGTCTGACAGGGGCACGACAGCCCCAGCATTTT
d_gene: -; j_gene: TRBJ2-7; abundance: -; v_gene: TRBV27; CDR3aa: CASSSELGLSGYEQYF; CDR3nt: TGTGCCAGCAGTTCGGAATTAGGGTTGTCCGGCTACGAGCAGTACTTC
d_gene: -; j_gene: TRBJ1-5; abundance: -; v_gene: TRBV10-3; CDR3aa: CAISEGSHQPQHF; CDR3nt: TGTGCCATCAGTGAGGGTAGCCATCAGCCCCAGCATTTT
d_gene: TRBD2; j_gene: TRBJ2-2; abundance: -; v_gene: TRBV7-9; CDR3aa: CASSFPGGTNTGELFF; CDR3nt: TGTGCCAGCAGCTTTCCGGGGGGGACGAACACCGGGGAGCTGTTTTTT
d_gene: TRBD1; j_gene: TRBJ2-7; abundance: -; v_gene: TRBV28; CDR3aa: CASSRTGARYEQYF; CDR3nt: TGTGCCAGCAGTCGGACAGGGGCGCGGTACGAGCAGTACTTC
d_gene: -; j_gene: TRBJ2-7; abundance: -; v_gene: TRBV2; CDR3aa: CASSGSYEQYF; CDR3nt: TGTGCCAGCAGTGGATCCTACGAGCAGTACTTC
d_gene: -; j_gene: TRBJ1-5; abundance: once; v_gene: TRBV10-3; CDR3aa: CAIRDDSFNQPQHF; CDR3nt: TGTGCCATCAGGGACGACAGTTTCAATCAGCCCCAGCATTTT
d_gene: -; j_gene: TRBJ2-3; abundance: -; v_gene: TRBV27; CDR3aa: CASRSMSPDTQYF; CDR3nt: TGTGCCAGCAGATCCATGAGCCCAGATACGCAGTATTTT
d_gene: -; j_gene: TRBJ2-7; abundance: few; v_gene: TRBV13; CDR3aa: CASSNPRGSSHEQYF; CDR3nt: TGTGCCAGCAGCAACCCCCGGGGTAGTAGCCACGAGCAGTACTTC
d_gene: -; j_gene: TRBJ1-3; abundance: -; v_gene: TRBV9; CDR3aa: CASSVEDLSGNTIYF; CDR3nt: TGTGCCAGCAGCGTAGAAGACCTCTCTGGAAACACCATATATTTT
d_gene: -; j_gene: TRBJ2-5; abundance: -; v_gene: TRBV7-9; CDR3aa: CASSYGGQPTVTQYF; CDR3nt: TGTGCCAGCAGCTACGGGGGACAGCCTACCGTGACCCAGTACTTC
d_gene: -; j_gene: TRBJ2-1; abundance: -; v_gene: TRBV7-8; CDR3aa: CASSNRGGADNEQFF; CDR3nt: TGTGCCAGCAGCAACAGGGGGGGTGCGGACAATGAGCAGTTCTTC
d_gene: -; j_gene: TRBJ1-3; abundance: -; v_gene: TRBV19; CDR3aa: CASRYSYSGNTIYF; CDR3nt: TGTGCCAGTAGGTACAGCTACTCTGGAAACACCATATATTTT
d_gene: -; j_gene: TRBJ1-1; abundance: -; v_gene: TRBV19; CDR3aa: CASSHRTVNTEAFF; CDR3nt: TGTGCCAGTAGTCATAGGACGGTGAACACTGAAGCTTTCTTT
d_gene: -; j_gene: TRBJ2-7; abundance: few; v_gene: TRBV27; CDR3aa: CASSGRGRGGEQYF; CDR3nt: TGTGCCAGCAGTGGAAGGGGGCGCGGGGGCGAGCAGTACTTC
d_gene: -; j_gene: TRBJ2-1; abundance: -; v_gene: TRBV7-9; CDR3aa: CASSLGVLAGFYNEQFF; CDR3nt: TGTGCCAGCAGCTTAGGGGTTCTGGCGGGGTTCTACAATGAGCAGTTCTTC
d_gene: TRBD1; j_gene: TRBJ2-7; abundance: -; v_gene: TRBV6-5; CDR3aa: CASSYNDRGYEQYF; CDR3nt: TGTGCCAGCAGTTACAACGACAGGGGATACGAGCAGTACTTC
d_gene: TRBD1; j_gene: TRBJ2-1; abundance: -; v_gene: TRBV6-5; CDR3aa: CASSPLGGGYNEQFF; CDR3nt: TGTGCCAGCAGCCCTCTAGGGGGCGGTTACAATGAGCAGTTCTTC
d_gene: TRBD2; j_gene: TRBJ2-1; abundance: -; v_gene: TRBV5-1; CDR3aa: CASSLWTSAIDEQFF; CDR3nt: TGCGCCAGCAGCTTGTGGACTAGCGCCATCGATGAGCAGTTCTTC
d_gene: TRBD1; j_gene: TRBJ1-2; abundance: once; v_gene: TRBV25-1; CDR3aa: CASSPTTGSFFGYTF; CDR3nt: TGTGCCAGCAGTCCGACGACAGGGAGCTTCTTTGGCTACACCTTC
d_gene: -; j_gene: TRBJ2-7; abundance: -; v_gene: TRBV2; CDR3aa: CASSETTDYEQYF; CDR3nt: TGTGCCAGCAGTGAAACGACAGACTACGAGCAGTACTTC
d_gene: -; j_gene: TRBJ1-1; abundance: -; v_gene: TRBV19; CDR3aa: CASSITARGTEAFF; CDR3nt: TGTGCCAGTAGTATTACCGCCAGGGGAACTGAAGCTTTCTTT
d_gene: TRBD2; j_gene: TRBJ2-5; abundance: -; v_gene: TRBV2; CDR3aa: CASSGGGRVQETQYF; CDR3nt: TGTGCCAGCAGTGGTGGCGGGAGGGTTCAAGAGACCCAGTACTTC
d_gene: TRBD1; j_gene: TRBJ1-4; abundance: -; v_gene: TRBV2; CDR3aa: CASGTGVNEKLFF; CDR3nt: TGTGCCAGCGGGACAGGGGTTAATGAAAAACTGTTTTTT
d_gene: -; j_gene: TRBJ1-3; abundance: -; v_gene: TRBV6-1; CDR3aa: CATQGSGNTIYF; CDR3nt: TGTGCCACGCAGGGGTCTGGAAACACCATATATTTT
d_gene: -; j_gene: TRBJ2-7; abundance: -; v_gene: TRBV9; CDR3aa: CASSVDGYEQYF; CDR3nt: TGTGCCAGCAGCGTAGACGGTTACGAGCAGTACTTC
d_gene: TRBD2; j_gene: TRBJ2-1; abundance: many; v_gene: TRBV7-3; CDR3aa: CASSLGLAENNEQFF; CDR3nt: TGTGCCAGCAGCTTGGGACTAGCAGAGAACAATGAGCAGTTCTTC
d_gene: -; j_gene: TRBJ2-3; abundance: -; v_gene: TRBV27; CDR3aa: CASSFGSPKGVPDTQYF; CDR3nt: TGTGCCAGCAGTTTTGGGTCCCCCAAAGGGGTCCCAGATACGCAGTATTTT
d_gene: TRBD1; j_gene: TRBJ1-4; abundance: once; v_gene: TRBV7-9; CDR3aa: CASSLVYPGQTNEKLFF; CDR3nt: TGTGCCAGCAGCTTAGTCTACCCGGGACAGACTAATGAAAAACTGTTTTTT
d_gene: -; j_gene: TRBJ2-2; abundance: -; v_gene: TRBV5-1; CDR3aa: CASSLDGKATGELFF; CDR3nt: TGCGCCAGCAGCTTAGATGGGAAGGCTACCGGGGAGCTGTTTTTT
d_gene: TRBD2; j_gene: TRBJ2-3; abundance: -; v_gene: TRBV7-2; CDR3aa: CATKLGAGGVTDTQYF; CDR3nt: TGTGCCACCAAACTTGGCGCGGGAGGAGTCACAGATACGCAGTATTTT
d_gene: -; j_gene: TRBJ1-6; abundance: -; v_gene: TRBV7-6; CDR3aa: CASSLAILGSSPLHF; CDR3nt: TGTGCCAGCAGCTTAGCTATATTGGGAAGTTCACCCCTCCACTTT
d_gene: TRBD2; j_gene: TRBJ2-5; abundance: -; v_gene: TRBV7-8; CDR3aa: CASSLEGLAGTIETQYF; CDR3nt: TGTGCCAGCAGCTTAGAGGGACTAGCGGGGACGATAGAGACCCAGTACTTC